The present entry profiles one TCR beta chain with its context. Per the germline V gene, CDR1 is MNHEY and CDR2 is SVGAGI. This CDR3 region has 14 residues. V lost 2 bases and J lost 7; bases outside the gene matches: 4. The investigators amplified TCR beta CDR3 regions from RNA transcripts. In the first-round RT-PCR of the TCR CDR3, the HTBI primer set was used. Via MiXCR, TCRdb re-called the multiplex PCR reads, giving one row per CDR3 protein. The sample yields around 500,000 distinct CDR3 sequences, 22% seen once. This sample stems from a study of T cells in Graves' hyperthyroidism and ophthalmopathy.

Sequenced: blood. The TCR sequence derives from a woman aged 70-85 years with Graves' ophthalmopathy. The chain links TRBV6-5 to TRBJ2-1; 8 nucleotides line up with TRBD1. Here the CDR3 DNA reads TGTGCCAGCAGTTACCGCACAGGGGGTAATGAGCAGTTCTTC. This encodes CASSYRTGGNEQFF.